This T cell receptor beta chain was identified in a study of PD-L1 blockade in urothelial cancer. About the study: Males with urothelial cancer arising in the bladder constituted most of the 29 patients.

Each PCR had synthetic TCR analog templates added to it as a spike-in. Sequencing used immunoSEQ multiplex PCR; TCRdb keeps in-frame clones, though not all of them. Of about 30,000 clones in the sample, around 80% are singletons; the top ten hold 3% to 3.5%. Time point given: peripheral blood 6 weeks after treatment start. Locally advanced or metastatic urothelial carcinoma was present in patients. Per patient, between 1 and 8 samples were collected at pretreatment and on-treatment time points. The CDR3 runs 12 residues. Germline CDR1 reads SGHTA; CDR2 reads FQGNSA. The ends lost 3 bases at V and 7 bases at J; junction bases unmatched: 2.

This clonotype was sampled from a man aged 70-80 years with urothelial cancer. The sample here was PBMCs, taken around atezolizumab (anti-PD-L1) treatment. V and J are TRBV7-2 and TRBJ1-1; 7 bases line up with TRBD1. CDR3 loop: CASSFGTDEAFF. CDR3 bases: TGTGCCAGCAGCTTCGGGACAGATGAAGCTTTCTTT.